What follows describes a single T cell receptor (beta chain). Germline loops: CDR1 SGHVS, CDR2 FQNEAQ. The CDR3 length is 13 residues. V dropped 5 bases and J dropped 5 bases, with 10 bases sitting between them. These data come from a study of control samples from healthy donors and cancer patients. The repertoire was sequenced with immunoSEQ multiplex PCR; TCRdb's copy has only in-frame clones and lacks some. Of approximately 170,000 clones in the sample, 90% to 95% were seen once. The sequence came from a woman aged 30 to 39 in good health. The sequenced sample consisted of blood. The chain has TRBV7-8 and TRBJ2-1; D possibly matches TRBD1 or TRBD2 (5 bases each). CDR3 region: CASSAGTHNEQFF. The CDR3 nucleotides are TGTGCCAGCAGCGCCGGGACGCACAATGAGCAGTTCTTC.